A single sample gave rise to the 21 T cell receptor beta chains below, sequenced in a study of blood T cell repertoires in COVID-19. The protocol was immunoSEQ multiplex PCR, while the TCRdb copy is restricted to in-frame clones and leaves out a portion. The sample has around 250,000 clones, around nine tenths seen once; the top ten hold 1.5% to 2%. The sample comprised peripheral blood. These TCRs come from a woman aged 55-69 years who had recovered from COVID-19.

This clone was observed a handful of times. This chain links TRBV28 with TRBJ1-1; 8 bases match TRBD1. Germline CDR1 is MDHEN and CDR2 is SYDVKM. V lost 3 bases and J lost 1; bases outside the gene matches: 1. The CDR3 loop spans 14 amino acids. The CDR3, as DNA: TGTGCCAGCAGTTTCAGGGGGCGGAACACTGAAGCTTTCTTT. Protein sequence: CASSFRGRNTEAFF.

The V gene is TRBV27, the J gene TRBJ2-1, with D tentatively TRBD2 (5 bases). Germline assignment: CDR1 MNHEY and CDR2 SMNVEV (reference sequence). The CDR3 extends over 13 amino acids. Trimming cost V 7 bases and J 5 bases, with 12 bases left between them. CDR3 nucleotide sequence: TGTGCCAGCAACCCCGCGCGGGACAATGAGCAGTTCTTC. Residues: CASNPARDNEQFF.

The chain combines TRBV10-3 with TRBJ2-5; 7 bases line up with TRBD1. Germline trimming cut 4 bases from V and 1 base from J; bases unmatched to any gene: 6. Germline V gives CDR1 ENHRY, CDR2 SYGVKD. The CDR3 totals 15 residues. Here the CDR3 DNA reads TGTGCCATCAGTGCATCCACAGGGGCCCAAGAGACCCAGTACTTC. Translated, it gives CAISASTGAQETQYF.

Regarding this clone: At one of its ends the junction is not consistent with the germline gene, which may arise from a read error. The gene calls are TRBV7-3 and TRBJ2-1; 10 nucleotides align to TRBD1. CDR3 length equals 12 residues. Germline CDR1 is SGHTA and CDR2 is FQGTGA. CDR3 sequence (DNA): TGTGCCAGCAGCCCAACTGGGACAGGGGCGGTCTTC. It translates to CASSPTGTGAVF.

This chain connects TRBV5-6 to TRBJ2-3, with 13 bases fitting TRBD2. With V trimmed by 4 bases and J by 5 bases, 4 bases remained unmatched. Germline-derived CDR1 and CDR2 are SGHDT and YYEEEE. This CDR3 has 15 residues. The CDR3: CASSVTSGGGDTQYF. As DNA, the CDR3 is TGTGCCAGCAGCGTCACTAGCGGGGGGGGAGATACGCAGTATTTT.

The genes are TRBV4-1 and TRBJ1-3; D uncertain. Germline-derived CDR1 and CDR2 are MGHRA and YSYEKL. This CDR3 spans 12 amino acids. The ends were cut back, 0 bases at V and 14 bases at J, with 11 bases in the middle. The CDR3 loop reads CASSQDRDSVYF. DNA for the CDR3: TGCGCCAGCAGCCAAGATCGAGATTCCGTATATTTT.

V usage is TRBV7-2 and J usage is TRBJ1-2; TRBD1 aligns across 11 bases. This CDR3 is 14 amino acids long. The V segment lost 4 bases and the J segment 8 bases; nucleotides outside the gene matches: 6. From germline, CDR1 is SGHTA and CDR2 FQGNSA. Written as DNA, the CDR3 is TGTGCCAGCAGCTCAGGACAGGGGGCGAGGGGCTACACCTTC. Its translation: CASSSGQGARGYTF.

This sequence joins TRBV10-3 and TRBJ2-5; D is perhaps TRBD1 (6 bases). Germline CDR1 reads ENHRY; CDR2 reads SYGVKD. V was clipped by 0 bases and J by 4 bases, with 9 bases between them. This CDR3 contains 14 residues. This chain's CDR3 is CAISESGQRETQYF. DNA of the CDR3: TGTGCCATCAGTGAGTCCGGACAGCGAGAGACCCAGTACTTC.

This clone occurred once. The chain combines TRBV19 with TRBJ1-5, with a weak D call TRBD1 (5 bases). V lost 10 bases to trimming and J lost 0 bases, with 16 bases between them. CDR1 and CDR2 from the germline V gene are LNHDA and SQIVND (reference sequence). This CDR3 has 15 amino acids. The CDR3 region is CATLDRFNSNQPQHF. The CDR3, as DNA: TGTGCCACTTTAGACAGATTTAATAGCAATCAGCCCCAGCATTTT.

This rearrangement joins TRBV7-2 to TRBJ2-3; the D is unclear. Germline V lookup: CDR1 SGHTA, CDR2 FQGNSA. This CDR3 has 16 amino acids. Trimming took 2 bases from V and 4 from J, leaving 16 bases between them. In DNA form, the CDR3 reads TGTGCCAGCAGCTTACTAAACGGCCCGGGTGCAGATACGCAGTATTTT. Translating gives CASSLLNGPGADTQYF.

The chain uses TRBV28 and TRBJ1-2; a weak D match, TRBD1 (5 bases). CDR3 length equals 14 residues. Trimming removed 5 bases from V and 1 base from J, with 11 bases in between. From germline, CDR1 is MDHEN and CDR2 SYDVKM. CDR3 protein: CASSRRGFNYGYTF. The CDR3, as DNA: TGTGCCAGCAGTCGGAGGGGCTTTAACTATGGCTACACCTTC.

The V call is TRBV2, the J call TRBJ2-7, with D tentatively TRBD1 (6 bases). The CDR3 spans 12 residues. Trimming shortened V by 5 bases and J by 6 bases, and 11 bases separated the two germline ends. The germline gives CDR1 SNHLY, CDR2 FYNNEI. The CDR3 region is CASSRTVGEQYF. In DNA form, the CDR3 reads TGTGCCAGCAGTCGGACAGTTGGCGAGCAGTACTTC.

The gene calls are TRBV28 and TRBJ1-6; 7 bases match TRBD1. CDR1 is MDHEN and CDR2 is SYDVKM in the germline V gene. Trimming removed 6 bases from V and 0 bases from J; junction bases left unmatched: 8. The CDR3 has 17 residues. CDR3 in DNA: TGTGCCAGCAGACGACAGGGCCTGAGCTCCTATAATTCACCCCTCCACTTT. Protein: CASRRQGLSSYNSPLHF. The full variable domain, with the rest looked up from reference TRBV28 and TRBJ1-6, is DVKVTQSSRYLVKRTGEKVFLECVQDMDHENMFWYRQDPGLGLRLIYFSYDVKMKEKGDIPEGYSVSREKKERFSLILESASTNQTSMYLCASRRQGLSSYNSPLHFGNGTRLTVT.

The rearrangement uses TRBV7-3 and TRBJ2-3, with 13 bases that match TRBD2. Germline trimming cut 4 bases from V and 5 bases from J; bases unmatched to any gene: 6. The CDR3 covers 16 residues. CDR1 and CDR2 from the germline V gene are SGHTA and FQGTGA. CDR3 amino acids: CASSSTSGGAGDTQYF. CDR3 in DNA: TGTGCCAGCAGCTCCACTAGCGGGGGGGCGGGAGATACGCAGTATTTT.

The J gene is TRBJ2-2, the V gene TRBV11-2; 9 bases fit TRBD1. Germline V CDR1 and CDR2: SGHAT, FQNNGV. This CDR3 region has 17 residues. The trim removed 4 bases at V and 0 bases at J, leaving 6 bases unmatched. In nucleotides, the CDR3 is TGTGCCAGCAGCTCAGGACAGGGGTTCGCGAACACCGGGGAGCTGTTTTTT. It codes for CASSSGQGFANTGELFF.

CDR3 residues: CASSPRTGGAQEAFF. CDR3 nucleotide sequence: TGTGCCAGCAGCCCTCGGACAGGGGGCGCCCAGGAAGCTTTCTTT. The gene calls are TRBV3-1 (or the pseudogene TRBV3-2) and TRBJ1-1; 11 bases match TRBD1. This CDR3 has 15 residues. CDR1 is LGHDT and CDR2 is YNNKEL in the germline V gene (reference sequence). V trimming: 4 bases; J trimming: 8 bases; junction bases outside the gene matches: 9.

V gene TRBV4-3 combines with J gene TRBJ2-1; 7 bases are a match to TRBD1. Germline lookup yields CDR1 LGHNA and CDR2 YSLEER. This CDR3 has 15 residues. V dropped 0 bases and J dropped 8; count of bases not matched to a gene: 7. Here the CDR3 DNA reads TGCGCCAGCAGCCAAGATAACAGGGGTTTCGATGAGCAGTTCTTC. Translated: CASSQDNRGFDEQFF.

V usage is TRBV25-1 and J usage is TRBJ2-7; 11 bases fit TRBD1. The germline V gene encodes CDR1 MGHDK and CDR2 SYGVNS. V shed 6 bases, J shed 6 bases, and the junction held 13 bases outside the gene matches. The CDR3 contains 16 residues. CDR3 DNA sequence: TGTGCCAGCAGCGGCGGGATTCGGGACAGGGGGGGCGAGCAGTACTTC. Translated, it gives CASSGGIRDRGGEQYF.

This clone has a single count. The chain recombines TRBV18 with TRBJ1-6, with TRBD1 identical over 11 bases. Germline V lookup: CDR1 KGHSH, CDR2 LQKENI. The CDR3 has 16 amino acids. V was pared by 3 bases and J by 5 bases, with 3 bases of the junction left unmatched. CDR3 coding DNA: TGTGCCAGCTCACCCAGGACAGGGGGCGATAATTCACCCCTCCACTTT. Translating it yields CASSPRTGGDNSPLHF. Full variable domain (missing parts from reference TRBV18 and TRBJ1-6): NAGVMQNPRHLVRRRGQEARLRCSPMKGHSHVYWYRQLPEEGLKFMVYLQKENIIDESGMPKERFSAEFPKEGPSILRIQQVVRGDSAAYFCASSPRTGGDNSPLHFGNGTRLTVT.

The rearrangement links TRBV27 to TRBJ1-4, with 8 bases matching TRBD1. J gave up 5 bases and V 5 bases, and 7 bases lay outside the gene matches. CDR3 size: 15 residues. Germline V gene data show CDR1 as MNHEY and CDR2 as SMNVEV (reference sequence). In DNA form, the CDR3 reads TGTGCCAGCAGTCTATACAGGGGGAGGAATGAAAAACTGTTTTTT. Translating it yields CASSLYRGRNEKLFF.

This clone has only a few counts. In DNA form, the CDR3 reads TGTGCCAGCTCAGCCTTCCGGGAGGGTCAGCCCCAGCATTTT. Amino acid sequence: CASSAFREGQPQHF. The chain carries TRBV18 and TRBJ1-5, with D unclear. Germline loops: CDR1 KGHSH, CDR2 LQKENI. The CDR3 is 14 amino acids. The V gene lost 5 bases and the J gene lost 6 bases, with 14 bases spanning the gap.